This T cell receptor beta chain was obtained from a study of a mutant IDH1 vaccine in newly diagnosed glioma. The wider study: Treated patients, approximately 60% male and roughly 40% female, averaged around 40 years of age. Overall study results and limits: Changes in the top peripheral T cell clonotypes seemingly had no bearing on pseudoprogression.

V lost 4 bases and J lost 10, with 5 bases in between. The length of the CDR3 is 10 residues. Germline V gene data show CDR1 as SNHLY and CDR2 as FYNNEI. The table came from immunoSEQ multiplex PCR; TCRdb's copy has only in-frame clones and leaves some out. Of tens of thousands of clones listed, roughly 85% are singletons. As concerns this clone: What it binds is unknown.

The sample's time point: baseline, week 1 (first vaccination visit). The treatment was: pre-vaccination baseline after standard-of-care therapy. The chain joins TRBV2 to TRBJ2-1; D uncertain. This clonotype originated in a woman aged 50 to 65 with glioma. This specimen consisted of PBMCs, obtained from a glioma patient treated with radiotherapy, temozolomide or both. Here the CDR3 reads CASSGREQFF. DNA for the CDR3: TGTGCCAGCAGTGGAAGGGAGCAGTTCTTC.